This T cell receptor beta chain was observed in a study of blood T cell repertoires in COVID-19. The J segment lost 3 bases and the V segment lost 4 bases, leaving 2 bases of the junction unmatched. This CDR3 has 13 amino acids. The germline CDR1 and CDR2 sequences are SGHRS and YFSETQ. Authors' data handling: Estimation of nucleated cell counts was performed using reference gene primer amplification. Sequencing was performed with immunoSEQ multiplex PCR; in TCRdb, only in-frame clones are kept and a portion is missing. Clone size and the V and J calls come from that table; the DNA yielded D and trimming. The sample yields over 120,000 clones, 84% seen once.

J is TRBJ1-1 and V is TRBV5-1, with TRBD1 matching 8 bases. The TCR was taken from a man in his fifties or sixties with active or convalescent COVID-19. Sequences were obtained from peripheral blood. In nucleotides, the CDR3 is TGCGCCAGCAGCCAGGGGGCGGACACTGAAGCTTTCTTT. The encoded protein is CASSQGADTEAFF.